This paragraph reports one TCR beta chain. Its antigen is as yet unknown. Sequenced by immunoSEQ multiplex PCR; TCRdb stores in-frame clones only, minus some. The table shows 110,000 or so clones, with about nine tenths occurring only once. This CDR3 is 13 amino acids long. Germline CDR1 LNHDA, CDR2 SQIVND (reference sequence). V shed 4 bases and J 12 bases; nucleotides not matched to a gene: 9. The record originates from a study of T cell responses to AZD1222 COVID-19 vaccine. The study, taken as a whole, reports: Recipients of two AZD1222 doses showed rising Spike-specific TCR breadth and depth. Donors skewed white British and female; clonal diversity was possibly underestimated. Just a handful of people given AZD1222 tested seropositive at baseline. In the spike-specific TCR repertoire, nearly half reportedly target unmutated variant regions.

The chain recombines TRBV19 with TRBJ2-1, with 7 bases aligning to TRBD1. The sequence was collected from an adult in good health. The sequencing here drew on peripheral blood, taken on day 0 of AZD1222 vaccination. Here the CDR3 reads CASSTNDRVWQFF. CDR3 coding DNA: TGTGCCAGTAGTACTAACGACAGGGTCTGGCAGTTCTTC.